This T cell receptor beta chain was found in a study of control samples from healthy donors and cancer patients. Here immunoSEQ multiplex PCR was the method, and the copy in TCRdb shows in-frame clones only, minus some. There are about 120,000 clones in the sample; about 87% occur only once, and around 3.5% lies in the top ten. Trimming removed 5 bases at V and 4 bases at J, with 14 bases between. This CDR3 comprises 14 residues. CDR1 is SEHNR, CDR2 FQNEAQ, per germline (reference sequence). This rearrangement joins TRBV7-9 to TRBJ2-5; D possibly uses TRBD1 or TRBD2 (6 bases each). The sequencing sample was made of blood. This receptor was identified in a man between 40 and 49 years old in good health. Here the CDR3 reads CASSETEGGETQYF. CDR3 nucleotides: TGTGCCAGCAGCGAAACAGAGGGGGGAGAGACCCAGTACTTC.